Below, one T cell receptor beta chain is given with its context. Then a second PCR, running roughly 6 to 11 cycles, was carried out with a sample-barcoded 5' primer and a J-beta primer mix. MiXCR was run by TCRdb on the 5' RACE reads, yielding one entry per CDR3 protein. The sample has 650,000 to 800,000 distinct CDR3 sequences, 45% to 60% seen once; the top ten hold about 14%. The V gene lost 3 bases and the J gene lost 4 bases, with 14 bases spanning the gap. CDR3 length equals 15 residues. In germline, CDR1 is SGHRS, CDR2 YFSETQ. This sample was included in a study of blood T cells in healthy people across ages.

The sequenced sample consisted of blood. This sequence originates from a woman aged 80 or over in good health. The genes are TRBV5-1 and TRBJ1-3; unclear D gene. The CDR3 nucleotides are TGCGCCAGCAGCTCGGAGGCAGGTACGGGAAACACCATATATTTT. This codes for CASSSEAGTGNTIYF.